A single sample gave rise to the 29 T cell receptor beta chains below, sequenced in a study of cytomegalovirus exposure and HLA in healthy donors. Primers included in the PCR were 60 Vbeta and 13 Jbeta primers. Profiled with immunoSEQ multiplex PCR; TCRdb holds only in-frame clones, not every one. Seen here are roughly 200,000 clones, 77% observed once, and the top ten hold about 3.8%. Sequencing was carried out using PBMCs. Receptors were obtained from a woman aged 55-70 years in good health and CMV-seropositive.

CDR3 sequence: CASSQAFSSRGQNTIYF. The CDR3 nucleotides read TGTGCCAGCAGCCAAGCATTCAGTAGTCGCGGCCAAAACACCATATATTTT. The genes are TRBV4-2 and TRBJ1-3; no reliable D call. CDR1 and CDR2 from the germline V gene are LGHNA and YNFKEQ. V shed 1 base and J shed 6 bases, with 19 bases lying between them. CDR3 size: 17 residues.

Points on this clone: A junction boundary mismatches the germline segment, possibly from a read error. This chain uses TRBV2 with TRBJ2-6, with 12 nucleotides matching TRBD1. This CDR3 spans 19 amino acids. Germline V gene lookup returns CDR1 SNHLY and CDR2 FYNNEI. CDR3 in DNA: TGTGCCAGCAGTCCTATCGGGACAGGGGGCCCCGCTGGGGCCAACGGCCTGACTTTC. As protein: CASSPIGTGGPAGANGLTF.

The chain couples TRBV18 to TRBJ2-7; 9 positions match TRBD1. With V trimmed by 5 bases and J by 4 bases, 6 bases remained unmatched. CDR1 KGHSH and CDR2 LQKENI come from the germline V gene. This CDR3 region has 14 residues. The CDR3 spells CASSFRQGVYEQYF. The CDR3 DNA is TGTGCCAGCTCATTTCGACAGGGGGTTTACGAGCAGTACTTC.

Only a few counts were recorded for this clone. The V call is TRBV5-6, the J call TRBJ2-7, with 10 bases identical to TRBD1. J gave up 4 bases and V 4 bases, and 11 bases lay outside the gene matches. From germline, CDR1 is SGHDT and CDR2 YYEEEE. This CDR3 contains 16 residues. CDR3 amino acids: CASSLFRDRGHYEQYF. The CDR3 DNA follows: TGTGCCAGCAGCCTCTTCCGGGACAGGGGTCATTACGAGCAGTACTTC.

The sample holds a few counts of this clone. J is TRBJ2-1 and V is TRBV28; tentatively, D is TRBD1 (5 bases). The length of the CDR3 is 12 residues. From germline, CDR1 is MDHEN and CDR2 SYDVKM. Trimming took off 5 bases at V and 13 bases at J, with 15 bases between the two ends. The CDR3 loop is CASSTTDLLQFF. In nucleotides, the CDR3 is TGTGCCAGCAGTACGACAGATCTTCTTCAGTTCTTC.

The chain has TRBV5-1 and TRBJ2-7; the D gene is possibly TRBD1 (7 bases). From germline, CDR1 is SGHRS and CDR2 YFSETQ. Trimming pared 7 bases from V and 2 bases from J, leaving 13 bases between. This CDR3 comprises 13 residues. CDR3 residues: CASGRTGPYEQYF. The CDR3 coding sequence is TGCGCCAGCGGGAGGACAGGTCCCTACGAGCAGTACTTC.

The chain couples TRBV25-1 to TRBJ1-1; D is unclear. Germline V gene lookup returns CDR1 MGHDK and CDR2 SYGVNS. CDR3 length: 15 residues. The V end was cut by 2 bases, the J end by 1 base, with 11 bases between. The CDR3 DNA is TGTGCCAGCAGTGAAGTCCGAGGATCGAACACTGAAGCTTTCTTT. Its translation is CASSEVRGSNTEAFF.

V usage is TRBV2 and J usage is TRBJ2-5; tentatively, D is TRBD2 (5 bases). The ends were cut back, 6 bases at V and 5 bases at J, with 10 bases in the middle. The CDR3 runs 12 residues. From germline, CDR1 is SNHLY and CDR2 FYNNEI. CDR3 DNA sequence: TGTGCCAGCAGACTAGAGAGTGAGACCCAGTACTTC. Its protein product is CASRLESETQYF. The full variable domain, with the rest looked up from reference TRBV2 and TRBJ2-5, is EPEVTQTPSHQVTQMGQEVILRCVPISNHLYFYWYRQILGQKVEFLVSFYNNEISEKSEIFDDQFSVERPDGSNFTLKIRSTKLEDSAMYFCASRLESETQYFGPGTRLLVL.

The count of this clone is one. V usage is TRBV9 and J usage is TRBJ2-5; 11 bases match TRBD1. Germline CDR1 is SGDLS and CDR2 is YYNGEE. J gave up 4 bases and V 4 bases, and 6 bases lay outside the gene matches. The CDR3 has 15 amino acids. CDR3 nucleotides: TGTGCCAGCAGCCCCCGGGACAGGGGGGGAGAGACCCAGTACTTC. This codes for CASSPRDRGGETQYF.

This sequence joins TRBV5-1 and TRBJ2-7, with TRBD1 matching over 8 bases. The CDR3 has 14 residues. The germline CDR1 and CDR2 sequences are SGHRS and YFSETQ. The junction had 11 bases not matched to a gene; V was cut back by 6 bases and J by 6 bases. CDR3 sequence: CASTQGAERGEQYF. The CDR3 bases are TGCGCCAGCACCCAGGGGGCGGAAAGGGGCGAGCAGTACTTC.

The chain recombines TRBV9 with TRBJ1-3, with a tentative D call TRBD1 (5 bases). This CDR3 has 15 amino acids. V was clipped by 4 bases and J by 8 bases, with 19 bases between them. Germline CDR1 reads SGDLS; CDR2 reads YYNGEE. The chain's CDR3 is CASSPSPGRDDTIYF. For the CDR3, the DNA is TGTGCCAGCAGCCCTAGTCCAGGGCGAGATGACACCATATATTTT. Variable domain in full (rest from reference TRBV9 and TRBJ1-3): DSGVTQTPKHLITATGQRVTLRCSPRSGDLSVYWYQQSLDQGLQFLIQYYNGEERAKGNILERFSAQQFPDLHSELNLSSLELGDSALYFCASSPSPGRDDTIYFGEGSWLTVV.

On this clone itself: Germline and junction disagree at one end, which may indicate a read error. The V call is TRBV5-6, the J call TRBJ2-6; a possible D gene is TRBD1 (5 bases). Germline CDR1 reads SGHDT; CDR2 reads YYEEEE. The CDR3 is made up of 17 amino acids. This CDR3 is CASSLVGLLPGANGLTF. The CDR3 DNA follows: TGTGCCAGCAGCTTGGTTGGCCTTCTCCCTGGGGCCAACGGCCTGACTTTC. Variable domain in full (rest from reference TRBV5-6 and TRBJ2-6): DAGVTQSPTHLIKTRGQQVTLRCSPKSGHDTVSWYQQALGQGPQFIFQYYEEEERQRGNFPDRFSGHQFPNYSSELNVNALLLGDSALYLCASSLVGLLPGANGLTFGAGSRLTVL.

The chain recombines TRBV30 with TRBJ2-6, with 7 bases matching TRBD1. J lost 6 bases, V lost 2 bases, and 13 bases had no gene match. CDR3 length equals 17 residues. Germline CDR1 and CDR2: GTSNPN and SVGIG (reference sequence). The DNA for the CDR3 is TGTGCCTGGAGTTTGACAGGGTTTGTGCTTGAGGCCAACGTCCTGACTTTC. The encoded protein is CAWSLTGFVLEANVLTF.

The chain couples TRBV7-2 to TRBJ2-3; 10 bases map to TRBD1. Germline V gives CDR1 SGHTA, CDR2 FQGNSA. J lost 4 bases, V lost 4 bases, and 11 bases had no gene match. CDR3 size: 17 residues. The chain's CDR3 is CASSSRLDRGMSDTQYF. The CDR3 DNA is TGTGCCAGCAGCTCTAGGTTGGACAGGGGGATGTCAGATACGCAGTATTTT.

This clone has just one count. CDR3 protein: CASSPLSANTGELFF. The DNA for the CDR3 is TGTGCCAGCTCACCACTATCGGCGAACACCGGGGAGCTGTTTTTT. The rearrangement joins TRBV18 to TRBJ2-2; D is unresolved. The CDR3 sequence is 15 residues long. Germline CDR1 and CDR2: KGHSH and LQKENI. Deletions cut 1 base from V and 0 bases from J, with 6 bases between.

CDR3: CASSMFRSGSAYNEQFF. DNA of the CDR3: TGTGCCAGTAGTATGTTCAGGAGCGGGAGTGCCTACAATGAGCAGTTCTTC. The V call is TRBV19, the J call TRBJ2-1, with 8 bases that match TRBD2. Germline loops: CDR1 LNHDA, CDR2 SQIVND (reference sequence). V was pared by 3 bases and J by 2 bases, with 9 bases of the junction left unmatched. The CDR3 consists of 17 residues.

The chain recombines TRBV18 with TRBJ1-3, with TRBD1 identical over 7 bases. The germline gives CDR1 KGHSH, CDR2 LQKENI. The CDR3 contains 13 residues. Unmatched junction bases numbered 6, after V lost 6 bases and J lost 7 bases. CDR3 DNA sequence: TGTGCCAGCTCCCGACAGGGTTCGAACACCATATATTTT. Translated, it gives CASSRQGSNTIYF.

This rearrangement joins TRBV5-1 to TRBJ2-7, with a weak D call TRBD2 (6 bases). This CDR3 spans 15 amino acids. The germline V gene encodes CDR1 SGHRS and CDR2 YFSETQ. Trimming took off 4 bases at V and 2 bases at J, with 16 bases between the two ends. The CDR3 here is CASSEIAALTYEQYF. DNA for the CDR3: TGCGCCAGCAGCGAAATAGCGGCTCTTACCTACGAGCAGTACTTC.

This clone came up once. The rearrangement uses TRBV19 and TRBJ1-2; D may be TRBD1 (6 bases). V was clipped by 5 bases and J by 3 bases, with 19 bases between them. The germline V gene encodes CDR1 LNHDA and CDR2 SQIVND (reference sequence). CDR3 size: 16 residues. The CDR3 DNA follows: TGTGCCAGTAGTGCCCTTGGGGGCGGCTTTTACTATGGCTACACCTTC. Residues: CASSALGGGFYYGYTF.

This clone was observed a few times. V and J are TRBV5-1 and TRBJ2-1, with TRBD2 identical over 14 bases. V gave up 3 bases and J gave up 7 bases; unmatched junction bases: 15. The CDR3 consists of 19 residues. The germline CDR1 and CDR2 sequences are SGHRS and YFSETQ. The DNA of the CDR3 is TGCGCCAGCAGCTCAGGTGTGGGACTAGCGGGAGTGAAGTGGAATGAGCAGTTCTTC. Its translation: CASSSGVGLAGVKWNEQFF.

The V and J genes are TRBV5-1 and TRBJ2-5, with 8 bases identical to TRBD2. Germline-derived CDR1 and CDR2 are SGHRS and YFSETQ. Germline trimming cut 4 bases from V and 1 base from J; bases unmatched to any gene: 6. The CDR3 spans 15 residues. CDR3 sequence (DNA): TGCGCCAGCAGCCTAGGAGGGACTAGCCAAGAGACCCAGTACTTC. Translating gives CASSLGGTSQETQYF. Full variable domain (outside the CDR3, taken from reference TRBV5-1 and TRBJ2-5): KAGVTQTPRYLIKTRGQQVTLSCSPISGHRSVSWYQQTPGQGLQFLFEYFSETQRNKGNFPGRFSGRQFSNSRSEMNVSTLELGDSALYLCASSLGGTSQETQYFGPGTRLLVL.

V gene TRBV28 combines with J gene TRBJ2-7; TRBD2 is a possible D gene (6 bases). Trimming pared 7 bases from V and 3 bases from J, leaving 16 bases between. The CDR3 is 14 residues long. Looked up from germline, CDR1 is MDHEN and CDR2 is SYDVKM. CDR3 in amino acids: CASTEEGQIYEQYF. The CDR3 DNA reads as TGTGCCAGCACCGAGGAGGGGCAGATCTACGAGCAGTACTTC.

The chain is built from TRBV5-4 and TRBJ2-2, with unresolved D. Looked up from germline, CDR1 is SGHNT and CDR2 is YYREEE (reference sequence). The V end was cut by 0 bases, the J end by 7 bases, with 10 bases between. CDR3 size: 14 residues. CDR3 sequence reads: CASSLAPELGELFF. The CDR3 bases are TGTGCCAGCAGCTTGGCCCCCGAACTCGGGGAGCTGTTTTTT.

The chain couples TRBV9 to TRBJ2-3, with D perhaps matching TRBD2 (6 bases). V shed 4 bases and J shed 2 bases, with 17 bases lying between them. The CDR3 contains 16 residues. Per the germline V gene, CDR1 is SGDLS and CDR2 is YYNGEE. The CDR3 DNA reads TGTGCCAGCAGCTCAGGGAGGATAGCGTCCACAGATACGCAGTATTTT. As protein: CASSSGRIASTDTQYF.

The chain has TRBV28 and TRBJ2-6, with 7 nucleotides matching TRBD1. Trimming cost V 4 bases and J 2 bases; bases outside gene matches: 5. The germline gives CDR1 MDHEN, CDR2 SYDVKM. This CDR3 is 16 amino acids long. CDR3 DNA: TGTGCCAGCAGTTCAATAGACAGGGCTGGGGCCAACGTCCTGACTTTC. This sequence encodes CASSSIDRAGANVLTF.

The chain is built from TRBV27 and TRBJ2-1, with D possibly TRBD2 on 8 matching bases. CDR1 is MNHEY and CDR2 is SMNVEV in the germline V gene (reference sequence). This CDR3 has 15 amino acids. The V end was cut by 6 bases, the J end by 7 bases, with 19 bases between. CDR3 sequence (DNA): TGTGCCAGCAGCCGACAGGGACTAGATGCGAATGAGCAGTTCTTC. Protein sequence: CASSRQGLDANEQFF.

The V gene is TRBV29-1, the J gene TRBJ1-2; D gene ambiguous. The V end was cut by 4 bases, the J end by 4 bases, with 16 bases between. In germline, CDR1 is SQVTM, CDR2 ANQGSEA. The CDR3 consists of 14 residues. The CDR3 DNA reads TGCAGCGTTGGGCGAGGCAGCCAGTTCTATGGCTACACCTTC. It specifies CSVGRGSQFYGYTF.

The chain couples TRBV4-3 to TRBJ1-1; D gene unclear. The length of the CDR3 is 13 residues. Trimming stripped 3 bases from V and 12 bases from J, with 17 bases between. In germline, CDR1 is LGHNA, CDR2 YSLEER. Here the CDR3 reads CASSQRGEGRTFF. In DNA, the CDR3 is TGCGCCAGCAGCCAGAGAGGAGAAGGGAGGACTTTCTTT.

The chain employs TRBV19 and TRBJ2-1; 10 nucleotides match TRBD2. V shed 4 bases and J 3 bases; nucleotides not matched to a gene: 3. The CDR3 runs 15 residues. Germline V gene sequence: CDR1 LNHDA, CDR2 SQIVND (reference sequence). The CDR3 is CASSSGTSVYNEQFF. CDR3 bases: TGTGCCAGTAGTAGCGGGACTAGCGTCTACAATGAGCAGTTCTTC.